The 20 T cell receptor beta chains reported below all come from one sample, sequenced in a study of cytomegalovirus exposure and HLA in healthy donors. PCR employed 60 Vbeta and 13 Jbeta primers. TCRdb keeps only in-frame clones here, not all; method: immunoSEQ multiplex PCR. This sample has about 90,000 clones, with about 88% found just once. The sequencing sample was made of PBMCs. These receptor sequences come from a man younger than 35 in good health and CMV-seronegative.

In DNA, the CDR3 is TGTGCCAGCCAGCGGACAGCTCCCTCTGGAAACACCATATATTTT. Protein sequence: CASQRTAPSGNTIYF. The chain is built from TRBV19 and TRBJ1-3; D possibly corresponds to TRBD1 (6 bases). Germline CDR1 reads LNHDA; CDR2 reads SQIVND (reference sequence). V was trimmed by 9 bases and J by 0 bases, leaving 15 bases between them. The CDR3 spans 15 residues.

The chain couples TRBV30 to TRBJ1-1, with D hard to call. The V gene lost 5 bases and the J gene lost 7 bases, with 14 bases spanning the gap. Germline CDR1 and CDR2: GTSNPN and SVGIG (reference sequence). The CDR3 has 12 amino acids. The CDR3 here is CAWGRTESEAFF. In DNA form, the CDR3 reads TGTGCCTGGGGGAGGACTGAGAGTGAAGCTTTCTTT.

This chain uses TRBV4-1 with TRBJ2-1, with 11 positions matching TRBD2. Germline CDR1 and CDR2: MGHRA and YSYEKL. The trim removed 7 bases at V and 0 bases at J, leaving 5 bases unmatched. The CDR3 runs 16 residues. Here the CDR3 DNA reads TGCGCCAGCACCTGGGGACTAGCGGACTCCTACAATGAGCAGTTCTTC. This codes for CASTWGLADSYNEQFF.

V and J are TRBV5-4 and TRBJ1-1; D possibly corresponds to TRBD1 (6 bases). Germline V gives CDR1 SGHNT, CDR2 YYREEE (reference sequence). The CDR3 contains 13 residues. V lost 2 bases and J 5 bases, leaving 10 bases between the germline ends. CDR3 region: CASSFPGATEAFF. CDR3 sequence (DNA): TGTGCCAGCAGCTTCCCAGGGGCGACTGAAGCTTTCTTT.

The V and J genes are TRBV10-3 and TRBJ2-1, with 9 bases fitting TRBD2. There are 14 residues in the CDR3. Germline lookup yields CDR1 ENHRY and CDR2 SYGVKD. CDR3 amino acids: CAAGGGFSYNEQFF. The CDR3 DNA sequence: TGTGCGGCGGGGGGGGGCTTCTCATACAATGAGCAGTTCTTC.

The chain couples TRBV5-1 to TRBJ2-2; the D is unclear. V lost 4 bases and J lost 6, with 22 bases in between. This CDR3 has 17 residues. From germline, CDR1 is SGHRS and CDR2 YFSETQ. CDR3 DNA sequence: TGCGCCAGCAGCCGCGTCATTAGCCGCCCTCTTGCCGGGGAGCTGTTTTTT. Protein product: CASSRVISRPLAGELFF.

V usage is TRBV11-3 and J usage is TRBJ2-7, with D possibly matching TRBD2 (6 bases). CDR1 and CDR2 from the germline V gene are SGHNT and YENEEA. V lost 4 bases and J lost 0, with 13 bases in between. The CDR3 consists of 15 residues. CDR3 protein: CASSWGDGHSYEQYF. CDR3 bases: TGTGCCAGCAGCTGGGGGGACGGCCACTCCTACGAGCAGTACTTC.

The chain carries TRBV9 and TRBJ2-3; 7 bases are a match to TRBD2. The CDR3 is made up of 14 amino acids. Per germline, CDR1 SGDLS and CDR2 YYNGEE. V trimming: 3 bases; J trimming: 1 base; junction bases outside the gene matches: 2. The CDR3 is CASSERGRTDTQYF. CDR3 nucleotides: TGTGCCAGCAGCGAGCGGGGACGCACAGATACGCAGTATTTT.

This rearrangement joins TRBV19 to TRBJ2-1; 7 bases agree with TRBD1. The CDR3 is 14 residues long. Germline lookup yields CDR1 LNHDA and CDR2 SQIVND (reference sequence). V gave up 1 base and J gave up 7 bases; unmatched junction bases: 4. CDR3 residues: CASSIVGGPNEQFF. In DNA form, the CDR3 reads TGTGCCAGTAGTATAGTAGGGGGCCCTAATGAGCAGTTCTTC.

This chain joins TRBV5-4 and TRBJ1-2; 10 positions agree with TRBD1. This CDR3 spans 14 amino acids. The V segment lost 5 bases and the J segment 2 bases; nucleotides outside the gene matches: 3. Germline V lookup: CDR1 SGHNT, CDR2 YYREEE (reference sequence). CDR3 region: CASSWDRGNYGYTF. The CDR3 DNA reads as TGTGCCAGCAGTTGGGACAGGGGAAACTATGGCTACACCTTC.

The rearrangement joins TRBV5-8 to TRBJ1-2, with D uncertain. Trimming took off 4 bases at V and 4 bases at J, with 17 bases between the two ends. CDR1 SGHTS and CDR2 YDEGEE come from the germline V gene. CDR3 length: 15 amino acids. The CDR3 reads CASSPPFTEIYGYTF. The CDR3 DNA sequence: TGTGCCAGCAGCCCGCCTTTTACAGAAATCTATGGCTACACCTTC.

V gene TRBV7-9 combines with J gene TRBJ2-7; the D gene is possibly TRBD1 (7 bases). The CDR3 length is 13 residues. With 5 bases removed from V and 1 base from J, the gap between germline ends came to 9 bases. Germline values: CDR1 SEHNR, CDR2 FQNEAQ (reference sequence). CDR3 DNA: TGTGCCAGCAGCCCAGGGGGGTCCTACGAGCAGTACTTC. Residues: CASSPGGSYEQYF.

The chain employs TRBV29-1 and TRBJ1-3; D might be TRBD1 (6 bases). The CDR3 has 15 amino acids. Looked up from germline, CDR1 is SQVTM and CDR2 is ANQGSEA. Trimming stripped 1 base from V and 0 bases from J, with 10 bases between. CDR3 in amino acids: CSVEGTVHSGNTIYF. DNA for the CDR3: TGCAGCGTTGAAGGGACAGTACACTCTGGAAACACCATATATTTT.

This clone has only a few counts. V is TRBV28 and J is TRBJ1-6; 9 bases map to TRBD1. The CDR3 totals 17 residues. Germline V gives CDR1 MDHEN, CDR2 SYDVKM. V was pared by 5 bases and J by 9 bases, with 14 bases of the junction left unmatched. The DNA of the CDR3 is TGTGCCAGCAGTACTACCGGGACAGGGACTATGATTTCACCCCTCCACTTT. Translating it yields CASSTTGTGTMISPLHF.

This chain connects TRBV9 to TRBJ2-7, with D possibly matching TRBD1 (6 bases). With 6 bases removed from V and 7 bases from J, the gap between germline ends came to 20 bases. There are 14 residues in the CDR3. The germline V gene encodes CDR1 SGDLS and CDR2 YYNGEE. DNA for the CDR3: TGTGCCAGCACCAAAGGGTCAGGGGCGAGGGAGCAGTACTTC. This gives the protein CASTKGSGAREQYF.

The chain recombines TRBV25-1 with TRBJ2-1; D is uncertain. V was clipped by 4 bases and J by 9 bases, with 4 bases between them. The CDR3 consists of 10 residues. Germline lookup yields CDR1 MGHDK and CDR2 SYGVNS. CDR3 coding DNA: TGTGCCAGCAGTGGCGGTGAGCAGTTCTTC. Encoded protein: CASSGGEQFF. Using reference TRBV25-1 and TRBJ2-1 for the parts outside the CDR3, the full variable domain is EADIYQTPRYLVIGTGKKITLECSQTMGHDKMYWYQQDPGMELHLIHYSYGVNSTEKGDLSSESTVSRIRTEHFPLTLESARPSHTSQYLCASSGGEQFFGPGTRLTVL.

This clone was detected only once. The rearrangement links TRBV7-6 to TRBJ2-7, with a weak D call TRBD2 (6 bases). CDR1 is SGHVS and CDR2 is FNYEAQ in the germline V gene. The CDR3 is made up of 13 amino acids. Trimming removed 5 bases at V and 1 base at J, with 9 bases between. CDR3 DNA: TGTGCCAGCAGCCAGGGACTTTCCTACGAGCAGTACTTC. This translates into CASSQGLSYEQYF.

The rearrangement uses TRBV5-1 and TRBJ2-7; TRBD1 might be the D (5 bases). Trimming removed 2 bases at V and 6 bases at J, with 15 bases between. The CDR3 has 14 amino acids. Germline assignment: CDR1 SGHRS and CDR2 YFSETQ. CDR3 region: CASSLWTGQGEQYF. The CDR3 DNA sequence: TGCGCCAGCAGCTTATGGACGGGTCAGGGCGAGCAGTACTTC.

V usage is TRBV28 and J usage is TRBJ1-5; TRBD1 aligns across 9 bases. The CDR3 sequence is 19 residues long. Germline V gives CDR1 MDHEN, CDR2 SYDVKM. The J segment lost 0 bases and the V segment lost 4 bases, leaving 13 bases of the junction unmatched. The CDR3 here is CASSSQAPGTGYSNQPQHF. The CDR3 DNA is TGTGCCAGCAGTTCCCAAGCCCCCGGGACAGGGTATAGCAATCAGCCCCAGCATTTT.

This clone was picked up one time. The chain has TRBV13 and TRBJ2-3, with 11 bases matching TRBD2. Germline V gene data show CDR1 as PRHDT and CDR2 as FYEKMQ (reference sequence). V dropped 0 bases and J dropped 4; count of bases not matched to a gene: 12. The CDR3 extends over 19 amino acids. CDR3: CASSLGGRLAGGLADTQYF. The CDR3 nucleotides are TGTGCCAGCAGCTTAGGCGGGAGGCTAGCGGGAGGACTCGCAGATACGCAGTATTTT.